A selection of T cell receptor beta chains follows, all from one sample in a study of CD8+ T cells in alopecia areata. Clones were read by immunoSEQ multiplex PCR, and TCRdb kept only the in-frame ones, dropping some. The sample lists some 180,000 clones, 50% to 70% occurring once. The sample in question was CD4+ T cells sorted from blood, obtained at week 0. The receptors originated from a human donor with alopecia areata. Both conserved end residues are trimmed from each CDR3. Each record gives: V gene, J gene, CDR3 protein.

TRBV7-9,TRBJ2-7,ASSRELWTSYEQY
TRBV11-1,TRBJ2-3,ASSLADTTDTQY
TRBV28,TRBJ2-4,ASSGPQGLLH
TRBV30,TRBJ2-2,AWSILVRGTGELF
TRBV15,TRBJ2-2,ATSRENTGELF
TRBV29-1,TRBJ2-3,SVVLIGGDTQY
TRBV6-1,TRBJ1-6,ASRETGVHSPLH
TRBV25-1,TRBJ1-1,ATTTGGAVVNTEAF
TRBV30,TRBJ1-1,AWSVQTNTEAF
TRBV10-3,TRBJ2-2,AISERGTNTGELF
TRBV15,TRBJ1-6,ATSRDRLGVVPLH
TRBV18,TRBJ2-2,ASSTGGNTGELF
TRBV5-1,TRBJ2-1,ASSQRTSGGDEQF
TRBV11-2,TRBJ2-3,ASTRRRDSRTDTQY
TRBV19,TRBJ1-2,ASSKRSYGYT
TRBV30,TRBJ1-1,AWGLMNTEAF
TRBV5-6,TRBJ1-6,ASSLKGEVSPLH
TRBV25-1,TRBJ2-7,ARQASGGFTSIYEQY
TRBV9,TRBJ1-6,ASSLGGRASPLH
TRBV5-1,TRBJ1-4,ASSLDGGFRGEKLF
TRBV6-1,TRBJ2-3,ASTSFRDAAQY
TRBV15,TRBJ1-5,ATSRPAQGSQPQH
TRBV29-1,TRBJ1-2,SVEERGAGNYGYT
TRBV4-3,TRBJ2-2,ASRYTSQNTGELF
TRBV30,TRBJ2-7,AFTTQGAVNEQY
TRBV29-1,TRBJ2-1,SVIVRGTYNEQF
TRBV4-3,TRBJ1-1,ASSQAVGNTEAF
TRBV5-4,TRBJ2-5,ASLKQRGETQY
TRBV11-3,TRBJ2-1,ASSLVPVYNEQF
TRBV27,TRBJ1-1,ASWGRVNTEAF
TRBV9,TRBJ2-5,ASSVDLQETQY
TRBV30,TRBJ1-1,AWGDSLRTEAF
TRBV6-5,TRBJ2-7,ATSAGRSSYEQY
TRBV30,TRBJ2-3,AWSVRGPADTQY
TRBV13,TRBJ1-1,ASSQSRVMVTAEAF
TRBV5-1,TRBJ2-1,ASSLAGPGDEQF
TRBV29-1,TRBJ1-1,SVSRQGAGRGTEAF
TRBV30,TRBJ2-6,AWTLYSGANVLT
TRBV29-1,TRBJ2-1,SVFGLSHNYNEQF
TRBV6-5,TRBJ1-6,ASSYSGQGANSPLH
TRBV29-1,TRBJ1-2,SVDDVDGYT
TRBV11-2,TRBJ2-6,ASSLVSGANVLT
TRBV14,TRBJ2-3,ASSQKQGLDTQY
TRBV7-2,TRBJ1-1,ASSPGGTYTEAF
TRBV5-1,TRBJ2-2,ASKLTGGPSTGELF
TRBV2,TRBJ1-4,ASRGQGSEKLF
TRBV7-2,TRBJ2-2,ASSRFPGPRTGELF
TRBV19,TRBJ2-4,ASMGQGGIQEY
TRBV5-1,TRBJ2-7,ASSARTGHEQY
TRBV7-2,TRBJ2-1,ASSSNDLSYNEQF
TRBV9,TRBJ2-1,ASSVDLGNEQF
TRBV20-1,TRBJ1-1,SASRRREAF
TRBV11-1,TRBJ1-4,ASSLNGATNEKLF
TRBV15,TRBJ2-1,ATSTGLAANEQF
TRBV20-1,TRBJ2-1,SADTYNEQF
TRBV6-1,TRBJ2-4,ASSSSLNQY
TRBV19,TRBJ2-7,ASSIAGQGLD
TRBV7-6,TRBJ1-3,ASREGVGNAIY
TRBV10-3,TRBJ2-2,AIKGPTGELF